The next 29 T cell receptor beta chains were all read from a single sample in a study of identical twins. MiXCR, applied by TCRdb to the 5' RACE reads, yields one record per CDR3 protein. The data show about 660,000 distinct CDR3 sequences, with approximately 9% seen just once and 0.75% to 1% held by the top ten. The same sample was also used in a study of yellow fever vaccine responses in identical twins.

The sequenced sample was PBMCs. The receptor set was obtained from a woman under 30 in good health.

The V and J genes are TRBV10-2 and TRBJ2-1; 7 nucleotides align to TRBD2. V dropped 8 bases and J dropped 4; count of bases not matched to a gene: 5. The germline V gene encodes CDR1 WSHSY and CDR2 SAAADI. The CDR3 sequence is 13 residues long. This CDR3 reads CASRSGDYNEQFF. In nucleotides, the CDR3 is TGCGCCAGCCGGAGCGGGGATTACAATGAGCAGTTCTTC.

Ten or more counts support this clonotype. The chain is built from TRBV19 and TRBJ1-2; 7 bases agree with TRBD1. Trimming at V came to 5 bases and at J to 4 bases, leaving 4 bases not matched to a gene. The CDR3 has 13 residues. Germline-derived CDR1 and CDR2 are LNHDA and SQIVND (reference sequence). The CDR3 bases are TGTGCCAGTAGTTGGGACAGCAGCTATGGCTACACCTTC. This encodes CASSWDSSYGYTF.

This clonotype was picked up a small number of times. In DNA, the CDR3 is TGTGCCAGCAGTCCCGTCAGAAGCTCCTACGAGCAGTACTTC. Translating it yields CASSPVRSSYEQYF. The rearrangement links TRBV28 to TRBJ2-7; D not resolved. V gave up 5 bases and J gave up 0 bases, with 11 bases separating them. The V gene's germline CDR1 is MDHEN and CDR2 SYDVKM. CDR3 length: 14 residues.

This clonotype has just a few counts. The chain carries TRBV2 and TRBJ1-5; possibly TRBD1 for D (6 bases). This CDR3 comprises 14 residues. Trimming took off 6 bases at V and 4 bases at J, with 13 bases between the two ends. Germline CDR1 is SNHLY and CDR2 is FYNNEI. The CDR3 here is CASRRDRTNQPQHF. The DNA of the CDR3 is TGTGCCAGCAGACGAGACAGGACAAATCAGCCCCAGCATTTT. The full variable domain, rest sourced from reference TRBV2 and TRBJ1-5, is EPEVTQTPSHQVTQMGQEVILRCVPISNHLYFYWYRQILGQKVEFLVSFYNNEISEKSEIFDDQFSVERPDGSNFTLKIRSTKLEDSAMYFCASRRDRTNQPQHFGDGTRLSIL.

This clonotype was seen ten or more times. The chain has TRBV4-3 and TRBJ2-2, with D tentatively TRBD1 (6 bases). V was cut by 0 bases and J by 4 bases, with 9 bases left in between. CDR1 is LGHNA, CDR2 YSLEER, per germline. The CDR3 runs to 15 residues. The CDR3 nucleotides are TGCGCCAGCAGCCAAGATACAGGGCCCACCGGGGAGCTGTTTTTT. Translating it yields CASSQDTGPTGELFF.

The chain employs TRBV29-1 and TRBJ2-3, with TRBD2 identical over 11 bases. The CDR3 has 14 amino acids. Germline V CDR1 and CDR2: SQVTM, ANQGSEA. Trimming at V came to 2 bases and at J to 5 bases, leaving 3 bases not matched to a gene. The CDR3, as DNA: TGCAGCGTTGAACTAGGACTAGCGGGAGATACGCAGTATTTT. This gives the protein CSVELGLAGDTQYF.

Comments on this clonotype: Relative to the germline gene, one junction end is altered; a read error may explain this. The chain links TRBV7-9 to TRBJ2-3; D is perhaps TRBD1 (5 bases). Germline V CDR1 and CDR2: SEHNR, FQNEAQ (reference sequence). The CDR3 has 13 amino acids. For the CDR3, the DNA is TGTGCCAGCAGCCAAAGGGGCACAGATACGCTGTATTTT. It yields the protein CASSQRGTDTLYF.

A few counts support this clonotype. The V call is TRBV15, the J call TRBJ2-1; D unclear. Germline CDR1 is LNHNV and CDR2 is YYDKDF (reference sequence). Trimming shortened V by 0 bases and J by 5 bases, and 11 bases separated the two germline ends. The CDR3 loop spans 15 amino acids. The CDR3 DNA reads as TGTGCCACCAGCAGAGAAGGTGTTAGCCACAATGAGCAGTTCTTC. Its translation: CATSREGVSHNEQFF.

This clonotype was detected a few times. The gene calls are TRBV7-8 and TRBJ2-3, with D possibly TRBD2 on 6 matching bases. Trimming cost V 5 bases and J 14 bases, with 20 bases left between them. Per germline, CDR1 SGHVS and CDR2 FQNEAQ. The CDR3 contains 13 residues. The CDR3 DNA follows: TGTGCCAGCAGCACTCGGGCGGCTGGGGGAGGGTATTTT. Amino acids: CASSTRAAGGGYF.

The chain joins TRBV7-9 to TRBJ2-7; D is uncertain. Germline V CDR1 and CDR2: SEHNR, FQNEAQ (reference sequence). The ends were cut back, 0 bases at V and 5 bases at J, with 11 bases in the middle. The CDR3 has 14 residues. The CDR3 loop reads CASSLAAGLDEQYF. Here the CDR3 DNA reads TGTGCCAGCAGCTTAGCGGCAGGTCTCGACGAGCAGTACTTC. The full variable domain, completed using reference TRBV7-9 and TRBJ2-7, is DTGVSQNPRHKITKRGQNVTFRCDPISEHNRLYWYRQTLGQGPEFLTYFQNEAQLEKSRLLSDRFSAERPKGSFSTLEIQRTEQGDSAMYLCASSLAAGLDEQYFGPGTRLTVT.

The chain combines TRBV10-3 with TRBJ2-1; 7 bases align to TRBD2. The germline V gene encodes CDR1 ENHRY and CDR2 SYGVKD. The trim removed 6 bases at V and 4 bases at J, leaving 6 bases unmatched. The CDR3 extends over 14 amino acids. The CDR3 spells CAIRPTSEYNEQFF. The CDR3 region has the DNA TGTGCCATCAGACCAACTAGCGAGTACAATGAGCAGTTCTTC.

The chain links TRBV20-1 to TRBJ2-7, with 9 bases aligning to TRBD2. Germline CDR1 DFQATT, CDR2 SNEGSKA (reference sequence). This CDR3 has 14 residues. V lost 5 bases and J lost 3; bases outside the gene matches: 8. Here the CDR3 DNA reads TGCAGTGCTTTCAGACTAGCGGATGGCTACGAGCAGTACTTC. Translated, it gives CSAFRLADGYEQYF.

The chain recombines TRBV28 with TRBJ2-3; 8 nucleotides match TRBD2. The trim removed 6 bases at V and 5 bases at J, leaving 10 bases unmatched. The CDR3 runs 15 residues. CDR1 is MDHEN, CDR2 SYDVKM, per germline. In DNA form, the CDR3 reads TGTGCCAGCAGAGGAGCGGGGGCCGGGGAAGATACGCAGTATTTT. It is translated as CASRGAGAGEDTQYF.

This clonotype was found a few times. The genes are TRBV29-1 and TRBJ2-5; 10 bases agree with TRBD2. CDR1 and CDR2 from the germline V gene are SQVTM and ANQGSEA. After removal of 3 bases from V and 5 bases from J, the junction contained 9 bases not matched to a gene. The CDR3 loop spans 15 amino acids. CDR3 residues: CSVDRTSGQRETQYF. The CDR3, as DNA: TGCAGCGTTGATCGGACTAGCGGACAACGGGAGACCCAGTACTTC.

This clonotype appeared a few times. This chain uses TRBV11-2 with TRBJ1-1; possibly TRBD1 for D (6 bases). With 0 bases removed from V and 1 base from J, the gap between germline ends came to 9 bases. The CDR3 loop spans 15 amino acids. CDR1 SGHAT and CDR2 FQNNGV come from the germline V gene. CDR3 amino acids: CASSLEGGRNTEAFF. CDR3 DNA: TGTGCCAGCAGCTTAGAAGGGGGGAGGAACACTGAAGCTTTCTTT.

This clonotype was counted a few times. The chain is built from TRBV9 and TRBJ2-3; TRBD1 might be the D (5 bases). Deletions cut 3 bases from V and 8 bases from J, with 13 bases between. The germline V gene has CDR1 SGDLS and CDR2 YYNGEE. This CDR3 is 13 amino acids long. The CDR3 protein is CASSEGLLATQYF. Written as DNA, the CDR3 is TGTGCCAGCAGCGAGGGGTTGCTGGCTACGCAGTATTTT.

The chain combines TRBV5-6 with TRBJ2-3; D not resolved. Per germline, CDR1 SGHDT and CDR2 YYEEEE. The CDR3 is made up of 16 amino acids. Trimming cost V 1 base and J 2 bases, with 14 bases left between them. The CDR3 loop reads CASSLYLGSLTDTQYF. The DNA of the CDR3 is TGTGCCAGCAGCTTGTATTTGGGGTCGCTCACAGATACGCAGTATTTT.

The gene calls are TRBV29-1 and TRBJ2-7; TRBD1 matches 8 bases. Looked up from germline, CDR1 is SQVTM and CDR2 is ANQGSEA. There are 13 residues in the CDR3. V was pared by 4 bases and J by 3 bases, with 5 bases of the junction left unmatched. CDR3: CSVAAGGGYEQYF. Here the CDR3 DNA reads TGCAGCGTTGCGGCAGGGGGCGGCTACGAGCAGTACTTC.

This clonotype occurred many times. The chain employs TRBV20-1 and TRBJ2-3, with 7 bases matching TRBD2. The CDR3 sequence is 15 residues long. Losses at the gene ends were 3 bases for V and 8 bases for J; bases not matched to a gene: 14. Germline V CDR1 and CDR2: DFQATT, SNEGSKA (reference sequence). The CDR3 DNA reads TGCAGTGCTAGCCCCGGGACTACTCGCGTCCTTACGCAGTATTTT. It is translated as CSASPGTTRVLTQYF.

Only a few counts were recorded for this clonotype. The rearrangement joins TRBV7-8 to TRBJ2-7; 12 nucleotides line up with TRBD2. The CDR3 runs 17 residues. The ends lost 7 bases at V and 0 bases at J; junction bases unmatched: 10. Germline CDR1 SGHVS, CDR2 FQNEAQ. CDR3 DNA sequence: TGTGCCAGCACCAGAACTAGCGGGGGGTTAAGCTCCTACGAGCAGTACTTC. It encodes CASTRTSGGLSSYEQYF.

The chain employs TRBV6-5 and TRBJ2-1, with D tentatively TRBD1 (6 bases). The V and J ends lost 4 bases and 8 bases respectively, with 21 bases between them. The germline V gene encodes CDR1 MNHEY and CDR2 SVGAGI. The CDR3 has 16 amino acids. The CDR3: CASSSGTYEKRDEQFF. Here the CDR3 DNA reads TGTGCCAGCAGTTCGGGGACATACGAAAAACGGGATGAGCAGTTCTTC.

This clonotype was observed many times. The chain joins TRBV10-3 to TRBJ2-4, with no clear D. Germline V gene sequence: CDR1 ENHRY, CDR2 SYGVKD. CDR3 length equals 14 residues. Trimming cost V 5 bases and J 0 bases, with 8 bases left between them. The CDR3 coding sequence is TGTGCCATCAGTTCCCCGTTAGCCAAAAACATTCAGTACTTC. Residues: CAISSPLAKNIQYF.

V and J are TRBV5-1 and TRBJ2-3; D unclear. This CDR3 spans 11 amino acids. Looked up from germline, CDR1 is SGHRS and CDR2 is YFSETQ. The germline V and J ends were trimmed by 5 bases and 5 bases, with 6 bases remaining between them. CDR3 sequence: CASRNEDTQYF. CDR3 bases: TGCGCCAGCAGAAACGAAGATACGCAGTATTTT.

The sample holds many counts of this clonotype. The chain has TRBV6-5 and TRBJ2-1, with 9 bases fitting TRBD2. The CDR3 loop spans 16 amino acids. Germline CDR1 reads MNHEY; CDR2 reads SVGAGI. V trimming: 4 bases; J trimming: 0 bases; junction bases outside the gene matches: 4. In nucleotides, the CDR3 is TGTGCCAGCAGTTTGCTAGCGGGAAGCTCCTACAATGAGCAGTTCTTC. As protein: CASSLLAGSSYNEQFF.

The rearrangement links TRBV11-2 to TRBJ2-1, with TRBD2 identical over 12 bases. J lost 1 base, V lost 1 base, and 8 bases had no gene match. Germline V lookup: CDR1 SGHAT, CDR2 FQNNGV. The CDR3 has 19 amino acids. This CDR3 reads CASSLGGLAGGRSYNEQFF. The CDR3 region has the DNA TGTGCCAGCAGCTTAGGAGGGCTAGCGGGGGGGCGGTCCTACAATGAGCAGTTCTTC.

The gene calls are TRBV20-1 and TRBJ2-7; 7 nucleotides line up with TRBD1. The germline gives CDR1 DFQATT, CDR2 SNEGSKA (reference sequence). The CDR3 runs to 15 residues. Losses at the gene ends were 6 bases for V and 2 bases for J; bases not matched to a gene: 13. In DNA form, the CDR3 reads TGCAGTGCCGCCCTCCCGGGACAGTTACCCTACGAGCAGTACTTC. This gives the protein CSAALPGQLPYEQYF.

This clonotype has more than one count but fewer than ten. The CDR3: CASSYLPGGEAFF. The CDR3 DNA follows: TGTGCCAGCAGTTATCTTCCAGGTGGAGAAGCTTTCTTT. This chain uses TRBV6-5 with TRBJ1-1; the D is unclear. Germline lookup yields CDR1 MNHEY and CDR2 SVGAGI. The CDR3 contains 13 residues. V gave up 3 bases and J gave up 8 bases, with 13 bases separating them.

The chain employs TRBV12-3 or TRBV12-4 and TRBJ2-2; D call uncertain. V lost 3 bases to trimming and J lost 5 bases, with 10 bases between them. CDR3 length: 14 residues. The CDR3 nucleotides read TGTGCCAGCAGTTTGTTCTCCAATACCGGGGAGCTGTTTTTT. Its protein product is CASSLFSNTGELFF.

The sample holds a few counts of this clonotype. The chain uses TRBV5-6 and TRBJ2-2, with TRBD1 as a possible D gene (6 bases). The length of the CDR3 is 13 residues. V lost 3 bases to trimming and J lost 6 bases, with 9 bases between them. Germline V gives CDR1 SGHDT, CDR2 YYEEEE. CDR3: CASSSAGAGELFF. The CDR3 bases are TGTGCCAGCAGCTCAGCAGGGGCCGGGGAGCTGTTTTTT. The full variable domain, with the rest looked up from reference TRBV5-6 and TRBJ2-2, is DAGVTQSPTHLIKTRGQQVTLRCSPKSGHDTVSWYQQALGQGPQFIFQYYEEEERQRGNFPDRFSGHQFPNYSSELNVNALLLGDSALYLCASSSAGAGELFFGEGSRLTVL.